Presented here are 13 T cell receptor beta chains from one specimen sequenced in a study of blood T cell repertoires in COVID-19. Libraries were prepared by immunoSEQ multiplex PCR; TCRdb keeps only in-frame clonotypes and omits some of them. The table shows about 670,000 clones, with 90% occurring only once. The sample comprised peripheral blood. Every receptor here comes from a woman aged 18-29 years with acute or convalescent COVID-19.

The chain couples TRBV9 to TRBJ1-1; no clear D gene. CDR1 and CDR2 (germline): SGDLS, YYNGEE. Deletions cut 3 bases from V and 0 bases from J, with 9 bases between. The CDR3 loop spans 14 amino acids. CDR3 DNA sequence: TGTGCCAGCAGCGCCATGACATTGAACACTGAAGCTTTCTTT. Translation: CASSAMTLNTEAFF.

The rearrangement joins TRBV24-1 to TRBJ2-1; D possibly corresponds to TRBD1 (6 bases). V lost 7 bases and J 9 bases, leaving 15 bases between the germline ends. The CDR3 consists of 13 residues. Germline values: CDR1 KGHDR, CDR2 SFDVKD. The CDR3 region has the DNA TGTGCCACCAGCGCCGGGCAAGGGGGTGAGCAGTTCTTC. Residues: CATSAGQGGEQFF.

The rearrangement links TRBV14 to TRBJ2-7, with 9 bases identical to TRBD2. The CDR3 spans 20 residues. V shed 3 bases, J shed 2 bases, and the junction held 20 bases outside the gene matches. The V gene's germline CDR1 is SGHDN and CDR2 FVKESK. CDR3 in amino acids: CASSHTPKALGLASAYEQYF. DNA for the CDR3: TGTGCCAGCAGCCACACCCCAAAGGCCCTCGGACTAGCGTCCGCCTACGAGCAGTACTTC.

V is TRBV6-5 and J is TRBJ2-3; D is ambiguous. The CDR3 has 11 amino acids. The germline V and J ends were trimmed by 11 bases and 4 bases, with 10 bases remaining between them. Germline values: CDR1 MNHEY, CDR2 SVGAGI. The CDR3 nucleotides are TGTGCCCGGAGACCGCCAGATACGCAGTATTTT. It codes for CARRPPDTQYF.

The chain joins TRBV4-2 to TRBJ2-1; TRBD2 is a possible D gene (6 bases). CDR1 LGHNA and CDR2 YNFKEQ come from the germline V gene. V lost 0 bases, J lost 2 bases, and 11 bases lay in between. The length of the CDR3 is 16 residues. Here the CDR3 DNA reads TGTGCCAGCAGCCAAGAATTCGGGGGTGCCTACAATGAGCAGTTCTTC. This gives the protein CASSQEFGGAYNEQFF.

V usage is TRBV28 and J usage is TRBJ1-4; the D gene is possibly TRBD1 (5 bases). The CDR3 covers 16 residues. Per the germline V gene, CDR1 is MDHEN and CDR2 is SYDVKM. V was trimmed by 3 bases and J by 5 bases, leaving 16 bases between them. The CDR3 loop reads CASSFRRPTENEKLFF. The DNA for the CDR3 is TGTGCCAGCAGTTTCCGCCGCCCGACAGAGAATGAAAAACTGTTTTTT.

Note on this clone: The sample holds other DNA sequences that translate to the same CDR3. The CDR3 region is CASSPSDTEAFF. CDR3 sequence (DNA): TGTGCCAGCTCACCTTCGGACACTGAAGCTTTCTTT. The chain links TRBV18 to TRBJ1-1; D ambiguous. Trimming removed 3 bases from V and 3 bases from J, with 5 bases in between. The CDR3 has 12 residues. CDR1 and CDR2 from the germline V gene are KGHSH and LQKENI. The full variable domain, completed using reference TRBV18 and TRBJ1-1, is NAGVMQNPRHLVRRRGQEARLRCSPMKGHSHVYWYRQLPEEGLKFMVYLQKENIIDESGMPKERFSAEFPKEGPSILRIQQVVRGDSAAYFCASSPSDTEAFFGQGTRLTVV.

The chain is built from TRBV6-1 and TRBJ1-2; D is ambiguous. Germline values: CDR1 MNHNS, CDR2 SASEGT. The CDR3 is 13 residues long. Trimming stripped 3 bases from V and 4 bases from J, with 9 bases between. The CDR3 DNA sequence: TGTGCCAGCAGTGAGCGGGGAACCTATGGCTACACCTTC. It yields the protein CASSERGTYGYTF.

As DNA, the CDR3 is TGTGCCAGCAGCTTCCCCGAGGGCTACACCTTC. Translated: CASSFPEGYTF. The chain joins TRBV7-2 to TRBJ1-2; D is unclear. The CDR3 has 11 residues. The V and J ends lost 3 bases and 8 bases respectively, with 7 bases between them. Germline V gene lookup returns CDR1 SGHTA and CDR2 FQGNSA.

This CDR3 reads CASSTGQYLNQPQHF. The CDR3 coding sequence is TGTGCCAGCAGCACAGGACAGTACCTTAATCAGCCCCAGCATTTT. This chain connects TRBV9 to TRBJ1-5; weak D call: TRBD1 (6 bases). Germline V gene lookup returns CDR1 SGDLS and CDR2 YYNGEE. Trimming took 4 bases from V and 4 from J, leaving 15 bases between them. CDR3 length: 15 amino acids. Complete variable domain (other parts from reference TRBV9 and TRBJ1-5): DSGVTQTPKHLITATGQRVTLRCSPRSGDLSVYWYQQSLDQGLQFLIQYYNGEERAKGNILERFSAQQFPDLHSELNLSSLELGDSALYFCASSTGQYLNQPQHFGDGTRLSIL.

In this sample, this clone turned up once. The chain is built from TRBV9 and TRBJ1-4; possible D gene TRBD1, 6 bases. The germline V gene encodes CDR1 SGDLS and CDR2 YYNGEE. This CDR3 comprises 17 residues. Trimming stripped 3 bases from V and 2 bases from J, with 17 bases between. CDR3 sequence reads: CASSATTGLETNEKLFF. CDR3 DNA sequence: TGTGCCAGCAGCGCCACTACAGGGTTGGAGACTAATGAAAAACTGTTTTTT.

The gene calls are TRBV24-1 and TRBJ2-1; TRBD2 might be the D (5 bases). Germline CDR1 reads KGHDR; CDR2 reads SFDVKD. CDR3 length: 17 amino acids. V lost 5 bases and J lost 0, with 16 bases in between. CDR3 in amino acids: CATSGAGVRTSYNEQFF. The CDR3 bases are TGTGCCACCAGTGGTGCGGGCGTTCGGACCTCCTACAATGAGCAGTTCTTC.

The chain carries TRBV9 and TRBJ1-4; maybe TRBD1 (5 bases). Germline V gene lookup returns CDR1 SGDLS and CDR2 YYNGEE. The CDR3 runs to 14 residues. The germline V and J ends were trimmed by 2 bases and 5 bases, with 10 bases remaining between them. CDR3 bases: TGTGCCAGCAGCGTGACAGTTGCGAATGAAAAACTGTTTTTT. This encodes CASSVTVANEKLFF.